The present entry profiles one TCR beta chain with its context. Its antigen remains unknown. The germline V and J ends were trimmed by 3 bases and 5 bases, with 10 bases remaining between them. Germline CDR1 reads ENHRY; CDR2 reads SYGVKD. The CDR3 contains 14 residues. These data come from a study of radiation and T cells in renal cell carcinoma. Study in general: Nephrectomy followed 15 Gy stereotactic body radiation by 4 weeks. Overall study findings and caveats: No pretreatment tumor biopsies were available for baseline clonotypes. From baseline, blood top tumor clonotypes peaked at 2 weeks post-radiation.

Time point of the sample: blood 2 weeks post-SBRT. The sample's treatment: 15 Gy SBRT to primary tumor, nephrectomy 4 weeks later. Clear cell pathology was present in this patient's renal cell carcinoma. The assay was immunoSEQ multiplex PCR, and TCRdb's table has in-frame clones only and misses some. The table records tens of thousands of clones, roughly 79% of them present only once. This sequence was found in a man in his sixties with renal cell carcinoma. The chain joins TRBV10-3 to TRBJ2-2; D call uncertain. Sequences were derived from blood, sampled from a patient whose treatment included radiotherapy and nephrectomy. In DNA, the CDR3 is TGTGCCATCAGTGAACATCCTCCTACCGGGGAGCTGTTTTTT. Protein product: CAISEHPPTGELFF.